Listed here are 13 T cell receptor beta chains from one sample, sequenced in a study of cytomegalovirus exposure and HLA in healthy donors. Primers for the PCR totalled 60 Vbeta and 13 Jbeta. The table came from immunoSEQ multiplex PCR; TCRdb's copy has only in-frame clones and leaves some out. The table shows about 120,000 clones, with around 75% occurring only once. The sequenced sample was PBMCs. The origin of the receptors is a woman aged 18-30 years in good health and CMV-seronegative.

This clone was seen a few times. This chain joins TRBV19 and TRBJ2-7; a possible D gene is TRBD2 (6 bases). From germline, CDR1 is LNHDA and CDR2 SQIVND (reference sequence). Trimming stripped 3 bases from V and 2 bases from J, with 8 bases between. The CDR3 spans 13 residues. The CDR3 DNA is TGTGCCAGTAGTATCGCGGGGACCTACGAGCAGTACTTC. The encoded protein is CASSIAGTYEQYF.

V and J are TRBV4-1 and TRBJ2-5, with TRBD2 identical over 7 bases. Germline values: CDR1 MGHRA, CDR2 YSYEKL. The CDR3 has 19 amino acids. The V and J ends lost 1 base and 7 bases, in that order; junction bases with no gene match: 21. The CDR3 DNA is TGCGCCAGCAGCCAAGGGGATCCGGGAGCGGGGCCTGGATGGGGGACCCAGTACTTC. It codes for CASSQGDPGAGPGWGTQYF.

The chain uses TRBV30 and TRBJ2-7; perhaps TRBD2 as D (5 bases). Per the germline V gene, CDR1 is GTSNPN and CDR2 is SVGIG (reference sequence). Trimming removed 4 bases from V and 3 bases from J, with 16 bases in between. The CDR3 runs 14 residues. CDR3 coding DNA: TGTGCCTGGATAGGTGGCCCGGGGAACTACGAGCAGTACTTC. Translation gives CAWIGGPGNYEQYF.

CDR3 residues: CASSSGLGAFF. The CDR3 nucleotides read TGTGCCAGCTCATCGGGACTGGGTGCTTTCTTT. The rearrangement links TRBV18 to TRBJ1-1; possibly TRBD1 for D (5 bases). Germline CDR1 reads KGHSH; CDR2 reads LQKENI. The CDR3 has 11 residues. Trimming cost V 5 bases and J 11 bases, with 12 bases left between them.

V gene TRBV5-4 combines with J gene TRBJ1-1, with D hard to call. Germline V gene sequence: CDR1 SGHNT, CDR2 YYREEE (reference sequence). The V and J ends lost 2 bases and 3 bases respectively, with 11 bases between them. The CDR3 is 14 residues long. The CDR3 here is CASSLVTRDTEAFF. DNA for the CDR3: TGTGCCAGCAGCTTAGTCACCCGAGACACTGAAGCTTTCTTT. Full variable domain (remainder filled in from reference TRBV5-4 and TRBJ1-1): ETGVTQSPTHLIKTRGQQVTLRCSSQSGHNTVSWYQQALGQGPQFIFQYYREEENGRGNFPPRFSGLQFPNYSSELNVNALELDDSALYLCASSLVTRDTEAFFGQGTRLTVV.

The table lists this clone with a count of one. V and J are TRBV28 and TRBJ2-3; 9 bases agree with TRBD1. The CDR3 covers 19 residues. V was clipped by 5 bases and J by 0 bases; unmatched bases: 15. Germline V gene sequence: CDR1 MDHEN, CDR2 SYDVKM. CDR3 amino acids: CASSLFKPSQGASTDTQYF. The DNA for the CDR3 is TGTGCCAGCAGTCTTTTCAAACCCTCACAGGGGGCGAGCACAGATACGCAGTATTTT.

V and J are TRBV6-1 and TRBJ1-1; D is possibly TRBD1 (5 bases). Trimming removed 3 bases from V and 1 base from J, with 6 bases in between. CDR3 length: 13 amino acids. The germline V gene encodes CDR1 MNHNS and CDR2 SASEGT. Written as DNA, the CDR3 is TGTGCCAGCAGTGATGGACAGAACACTGAAGCTTTCTTT. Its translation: CASSDGQNTEAFF.

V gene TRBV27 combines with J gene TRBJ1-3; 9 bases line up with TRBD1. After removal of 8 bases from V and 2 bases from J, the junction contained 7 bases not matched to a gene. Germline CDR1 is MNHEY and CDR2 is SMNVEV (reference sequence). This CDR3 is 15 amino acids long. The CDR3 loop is CASGDRDRAGNTIYF. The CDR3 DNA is TGTGCCAGCGGTGACCGGGACAGGGCTGGAAACACCATATATTTT.

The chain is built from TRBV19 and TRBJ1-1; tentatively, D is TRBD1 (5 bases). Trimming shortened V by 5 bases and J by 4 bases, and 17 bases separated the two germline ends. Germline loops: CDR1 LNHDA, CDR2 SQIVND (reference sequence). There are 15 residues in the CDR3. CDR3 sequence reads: CASSPGAGSGTEAFF. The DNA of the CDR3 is TGTGCCAGTAGTCCTGGGGCAGGGTCAGGCACTGAAGCTTTCTTT.

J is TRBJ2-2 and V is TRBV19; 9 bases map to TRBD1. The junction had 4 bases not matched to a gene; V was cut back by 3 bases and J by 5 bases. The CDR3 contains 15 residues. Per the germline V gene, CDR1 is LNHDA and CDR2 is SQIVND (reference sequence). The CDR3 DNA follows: TGTGCCAGTAGTATGTCCGGGACAGGGACCGGGGAGCTGTTTTTT. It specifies CASSMSGTGTGELFF. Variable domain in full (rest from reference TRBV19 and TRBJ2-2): DGGITQSPKYLFRKEGQNVTLSCEQNLNHDAMYWYRQDPGQGLRLIYYSQIVNDFQKGDIAEGYSVSREKKESFPLTVTSAQKNPTAFYLCASSMSGTGTGELFFGEGSRLTVL.

The CDR3 DNA reads TGTGCCAGCAGTGACCAGCGGGGAGTTTACGAGCAGTACTTC. Translating it yields CASSDQRGVYEQYF. V usage is TRBV6-1 and J usage is TRBJ2-7; 7 nucleotides match TRBD2. This CDR3 is 14 amino acids long. Per the germline V gene, CDR1 is MNHNS and CDR2 is SASEGT. Trimming removed 3 bases from V and 4 bases from J; junction bases left unmatched: 6.

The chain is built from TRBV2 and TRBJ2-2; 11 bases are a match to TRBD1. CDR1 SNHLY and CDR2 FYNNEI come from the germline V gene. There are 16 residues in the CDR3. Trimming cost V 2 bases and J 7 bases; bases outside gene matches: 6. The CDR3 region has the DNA TGTGCCAGCAGTGAAAGGACAGGGGGCAATCACGGGGAGCTGTTTTTT. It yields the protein CASSERTGGNHGELFF.

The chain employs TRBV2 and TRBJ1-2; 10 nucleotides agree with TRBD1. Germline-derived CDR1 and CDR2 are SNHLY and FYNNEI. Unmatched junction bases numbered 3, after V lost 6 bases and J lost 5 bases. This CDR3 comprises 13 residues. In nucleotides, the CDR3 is TGTGCCAGCAGGACAGGGGGCGCATATGGCTACACCTTC. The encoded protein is CASRTGGAYGYTF.